Each of the 16 T cell receptor beta chains below was sequenced from the same sample in a study of shared clonotypes between healthy human individuals. Naive CD8 cells lacked CD45RO, underwent positive selection for CCR7 and left out terminally differentiated effector memory CD45RA+ cells. Method: immunoSEQ multiplex PCR; TCRdb's copy keeps in-frame clones and lacks some. The sample has about 2,100,000 clones; approximately 94% are singletons. The sequenced sample was naive CD8+ T cells from PBMCs. Source of these receptors: a man in his late teens or twenties in good health. Some clones in this sample may be carry-over from other donors' samples.

The chain couples TRBV7-9 to TRBJ2-7; no reliable D call. The germline CDR1 and CDR2 sequences are SEHNR and FQNEAQ (reference sequence). V was cut by 1 base and J by 3 bases, with 7 bases left in between. The CDR3 is made up of 13 amino acids. The DNA for the CDR3 is TGTGCCAGCAGCTTAGGTCCACTCTACGAGCAGTACTTC. Its translation is CASSLGPLYEQYF. The variable domain in full, with the rest retrieved from reference TRBV7-9 and TRBJ2-7, is DTGVSQNPRHKITKRGQNVTFRCDPISEHNRLYWYRQTLGQGPEFLTYFQNEAQLEKSRLLSDRFSAERPKGSFSTLEIQRTEQGDSAMYLCASSLGPLYEQYFGPGTRLTVT.

Worth noting for this clone: The sample contains more than one DNA sequence encoding this CDR3. The rearrangement links TRBV28 to TRBJ2-7; D remains ambiguous. This CDR3 comprises 13 residues. Germline values: CDR1 MDHEN, CDR2 SYDVKM. V dropped 2 bases and J dropped 1 base, with 6 bases sitting between them. CDR3 coding DNA: TGTGCCAGCAGTTTACTGAGGTCCTACGAGCAGTACTTC. As protein: CASSLLRSYEQYF.

This chain joins TRBV9 and TRBJ2-6; maybe TRBD1 (5 bases). From germline, CDR1 is SGDLS and CDR2 YYNGEE. V was pared by 4 bases and J by 0 bases, with 8 bases between. The CDR3 sequence is 15 residues long. CDR3 region: CASSSRDSGANVLTF. As DNA, the CDR3 is TGTGCCAGCAGCTCCAGGGACTCTGGGGCCAACGTCCTGACTTTC.

About this clone itself: Other DNA sequences in the sample encode the same CDR3. This chain links TRBV9 with TRBJ1-5, with D unclear. The germline V gene has CDR1 SGDLS and CDR2 YYNGEE. This CDR3 spans 15 amino acids. Trimming removed 0 bases from V and 1 base from J, with 8 bases in between. The CDR3, as DNA: TGTGCCAGCAGCGTAGGGGTTGGAAGCAATCAGCCCCAGCATTTT. Translating it yields CASSVGVGSNQPQHF.

The CDR3 protein is CASPLPGGRYTEAFF. The CDR3 nucleotides read TGCGCCTCACCCCTTCCGGGCGGGAGGTACACTGAAGCTTTCTTT. The gene calls are TRBV23-1 and TRBJ1-1; D is unclear. TRBV23-1 is annotated as an ORF whose role is uncertain. V gave up 11 bases and J gave up 3 bases, with 22 bases separating them. The CDR3 runs to 15 residues.

The chain is built from TRBV29-1 and TRBJ2-7; no reliable D call. CDR1 and CDR2 from the germline V gene are SQVTM and ANQGSEA. The CDR3 runs to 14 residues. V dropped 4 bases and J dropped 5 bases, with 18 bases sitting between them. The CDR3 is CSVVGLLDFHEQYF. The CDR3 region has the DNA TGCAGCGTTGTCGGGCTCCTAGATTTTCACGAGCAGTACTTC.

V and J are TRBV9 and TRBJ2-1, with D perhaps matching TRBD1 (5 bases). Germline V gene sequence: CDR1 SGDLS, CDR2 YYNGEE. Deletions cut 2 bases from V and 11 bases from J, with 11 bases between. The CDR3 totals 12 residues. CDR3 amino acids: CASSVGGHQQFF. In DNA, the CDR3 is TGTGCCAGCAGCGTGGGCGGACACCAGCAGTTCTTC.

This chain joins TRBV11-2 and TRBJ2-5, with 7 bases lining up with TRBD2. Germline loops: CDR1 SGHAT, CDR2 FQNNGV. V was pared by 2 bases and J by 5 bases, with 8 bases of the junction left unmatched. The CDR3 spans 15 residues. The DNA of the CDR3 is TGTGCCAGCAGCTTACTTTCGGGAGGAGGGGAGACCCAGTACTTC. It specifies CASSLLSGGGETQYF.

The chain couples TRBV27 to TRBJ2-1; D could derive from TRBD1 or TRBD2 (5 bases each). CDR1 is MNHEY and CDR2 is SMNVEV in the germline V gene (reference sequence). V was cut by 6 bases and J by 4 bases, with 19 bases left in between. The CDR3 totals 16 residues. CDR3 in amino acids: CASRLAGITGYNEQFF. DNA of the CDR3: TGTGCCAGCAGGTTAGCAGGGATTACGGGGTACAATGAGCAGTTCTTC.

This clone occurred once. The gene calls are TRBV7-9 and TRBJ2-5; D gene ambiguous. Per germline, CDR1 SEHNR and CDR2 FQNEAQ (reference sequence). The CDR3 is made up of 13 amino acids. With 3 bases removed from V and 2 bases from J, the gap between germline ends came to 7 bases. CDR3 amino acids: CASSFFPQETQYF. The CDR3 DNA is TGTGCCAGCAGCTTTTTCCCACAAGAGACCCAGTACTTC.

The chain has TRBV4-1 and TRBJ1-1, with 9 nucleotides matching TRBD1. This CDR3 is built from 17 residues. J gave up 4 bases and V 2 bases, and 11 bases lay outside the gene matches. The germline V gene has CDR1 MGHRA and CDR2 YSYEKL. The CDR3 nucleotides are TGCGCCAGCAGCCAACATGAACAGGGGGCGCGGGCCACTGAAGCTTTCTTT. Encoded protein: CASSQHEQGARATEAFF.

The rearrangement links TRBV27 to TRBJ2-7; D remains ambiguous. The V gene's germline CDR1 is MNHEY and CDR2 SMNVEV (reference sequence). The CDR3 is 15 residues long. V shed 5 bases and J shed 5 bases, with 19 bases lying between them. The CDR3: CASSVSATPTHEQYF. The CDR3 DNA is TGTGCCAGCAGTGTCTCAGCGACCCCCACCCACGAGCAGTACTTC.

V and J are TRBV6-5 and TRBJ2-1, with D possibly TRBD2 on 5 matching bases. Per germline, CDR1 MNHEY and CDR2 SVGAGI. With 2 bases removed from V and 1 base from J, the gap between germline ends came to 9 bases. The CDR3 covers 15 residues. As DNA, the CDR3 is TGTGCCAGCAGTTACGGGAGTAGGTCCTACAATGAGCAGTTCTTC. It translates to CASSYGSRSYNEQFF.

As concerns this clone: Other DNA sequences within the sample encode an identical CDR3. The CDR3 nucleotides are TGTGCCAGCAGCTTAGGGCGCCGCACAGATACGCAGTATTTT. It encodes CASSLGRRTDTQYF. The V gene is TRBV13, the J gene TRBJ2-3; no clear D. Germline loops: CDR1 PRHDT, CDR2 FYEKMQ (reference sequence). CDR3 length: 14 amino acids. Trimming removed 0 bases from V and 1 base from J, with 5 bases in between.

In its sample, this clone was seen once. The genes are TRBV5-6 and TRBJ2-2; D remains ambiguous. The CDR3 sequence is 13 residues long. Germline lookup yields CDR1 SGHDT and CDR2 YYEEEE. V shed 1 base and J shed 4 bases, with 5 bases lying between them. The CDR3 is CASSLLSTGELFF. Here the CDR3 DNA reads TGTGCCAGCAGCTTGCTAAGCACCGGGGAGCTGTTTTTT.

The V and J genes are TRBV6-1 and TRBJ1-1; D is uncertain. The CDR3 sequence is 13 residues long. V was pared by 4 bases and J by 3 bases, with 9 bases between. CDR1 and CDR2 from the germline V gene are MNHNS and SASEGT. The CDR3 nucleotides read TGTGCCAGCAGTGGAAACAGCTACACTGAAGCTTTCTTT. Translating it yields CASSGNSYTEAFF.